In its sample, the clone carrying this TCR beta chain was seen a few times. Its antigen is undetermined. The length of the CDR3 is 16 residues. Per germline, CDR1 MNHEY and CDR2 SVGEGT. The trim removed 6 bases at V and 6 bases at J, leaving 12 bases unmatched. This sample stems from a study of response to subunit inactivated influenza vaccine. Study findings and constraints: Authors suggested that a seasonal influenza vaccination recruits few new T cells each time.

MiXCR, run by TCRdb on the RT-PCR reads, gives a single entry per CDR3 protein. The sample carries 500,000 to 600,000 distinct CDR3 sequences, 16% recorded once. This chain links TRBV6-2 or TRBV6-3 with TRBJ1-2, with 11 bases identical to TRBD1. The sequence was obtained from a man aged 45 to 75 who received an inactivated influenza vaccine. The sequenced sample was CD4+ T cells sorted from PBMCs, obtained 23 to 25 months after vaccination. The CDR3: CASRITGTGGRNGYTF. DNA of the CDR3: TGTGCCAGCAGAATTACCGGGACAGGGGGTCGGAATGGCTACACCTTC.